This TCR beta chain was documented in a study of metastatic and nonmetastatic thyroid tumors. This clone came up many times. TCRdb re-clonotyped the PCR reads through MiXCR. This sample has approximately 40,000 clones, with about 20% found just once. The CDR3 contains 17 residues. The ends lost 3 bases at V and 4 bases at J; junction bases unmatched: 13. Per the germline V gene, CDR1 is MNHNS and CDR2 is SASEGT. Ahead of thyroid surgery, no patient had received treatment of any kind. The receptor was derived from a female donor with papillary thyroid cancer or a benign thyroid nodule (not recorded which). Some clones in this sample may be carry-over from other donors' samples. The sequenced material came from blood. The chain links TRBV6-1 to TRBJ2-3; 7 bases are shared with TRBD1. The CDR3 is CASSDYGDSQGADTQYF. In DNA, the CDR3 is TGTGCCAGCAGTGATTACGGGGACAGCCAGGGGGCAGATACGCAGTATTTT.